These 22 T cell receptor beta chains came from one sample sequenced in a study of PD-1 blockade in classical Hodgkin lymphoma. All patients relapsed after autologous stem cell transplantation, and brentuximab vedotin exposure varied. TCRdb's table, derived via immunoSEQ multiplex PCR, lists solely in-frame clones and lacks some. The sample shows nearly 25,000 clones, about four fifths of them seen only once. The material was peripheral blood mononuclear cells (PBMCs), obtained before the second cycle of nivolumab. The receptors shown here come from a human donor with classical Hodgkin lymphoma.

Points on this clone: Other DNA sequences within the sample encode an identical CDR3. This chain uses TRBV5-1 with TRBJ1-1; no clear D. Trimming removed 0 bases from V and 2 bases from J, with 5 bases in between. The germline CDR1 and CDR2 sequences are SGHRS and YFSETQ. This CDR3 region has 13 residues. The CDR3 DNA follows: TGCGCCAGCAGCTTGGACCCCAACACTGAAGCTTTCTTT. It is translated as CASSLDPNTEAFF.

The CDR3 bases are TGCAGCGTTGACCGTAGCGGGAGACGTAGCTCCTACAATGAGCAGTTCTTC. It specifies CSVDRSGRRSSYNEQFF. The chain uses TRBV29-1 and TRBJ2-1, with 9 bases fitting TRBD2. The CDR3 runs 17 residues. Trimming at V came to 3 bases and at J to 0 bases, leaving 9 bases not matched to a gene. Germline V lookup: CDR1 SQVTM, CDR2 ANQGSEA.

The chain has TRBV5-1 and TRBJ2-7; TRBD1 is a possible D gene (5 bases). The V gene's germline CDR1 is SGHRS and CDR2 YFSETQ. CDR3 length: 13 residues. With 0 bases removed from V and 6 bases from J, the gap between germline ends came to 10 bases. As DNA, the CDR3 is TGCGCCAGCAGCTTGGGTCAGGGTGGCGAGCAGTACTTC. This gives the protein CASSLGQGGEQYF.

The rearrangement joins TRBV2 to TRBJ1-4; D remains ambiguous. Germline-derived CDR1 and CDR2 are SNHLY and FYNNEI. CDR3 size: 15 residues. V gave up 0 bases and J gave up 5 bases, with 10 bases separating them. The CDR3, as DNA: TGTGCCAGCAGTGAAGCCTTAAAGGGAAATGAAAAACTGTTTTTT. Protein: CASSEALKGNEKLFF. Full variable domain (remainder filled in from reference TRBV2 and TRBJ1-4): EPEVTQTPSHQVTQMGQEVILRCVPISNHLYFYWYRQILGQKVEFLVSFYNNEISEKSEIFDDQFSVERPDGSNFTLKIRSTKLEDSAMYFCASSEALKGNEKLFFGSGTQLSVL.

V gene TRBV14 combines with J gene TRBJ1-1, with a weak D call TRBD1 (6 bases). There are 15 residues in the CDR3. Germline V gives CDR1 SGHDN, CDR2 FVKESK. V was pared by 0 bases and J by 4 bases, with 12 bases between. Here the CDR3 reads CASSQEQGSVTEAFF. The DNA for the CDR3 is TGTGCCAGCAGCCAAGAGCAGGGGAGTGTCACTGAAGCTTTCTTT.

The chain employs TRBV7-9 and TRBJ1-1; possibly TRBD1 for D (5 bases). The germline V gene encodes CDR1 SEHNR and CDR2 FQNEAQ (reference sequence). The CDR3 is 14 amino acids. Trimming took 7 bases from V and 10 from J, leaving 22 bases between them. CDR3 DNA: TGTGCCAGCAAAGGGCGGACAAAAACCGAGGGAGCTTTCTTT. The encoded protein is CASKGRTKTEGAFF.

CDR3 in DNA: TGCGCCAGCAGCTCCATGGGCGCGGGGGGAACTACGACGCTCCAAGAGACCCAGTACTTC. Protein: CASSSMGAGGTTTLQETQYF. V and J are TRBV5-1 and TRBJ2-5, with TRBD2 matching over 8 bases. With 3 bases clipped from V and 1 base from J, the junction kept 20 bases outside the gene matches. The CDR3 loop spans 20 amino acids. Germline CDR1 is SGHRS and CDR2 is YFSETQ.

This sequence joins TRBV10-3 and TRBJ1-2, with D unresolved. Trimming removed 6 bases at V and 6 bases at J, with 14 bases between. CDR1 ENHRY and CDR2 SYGVKD come from the germline V gene. The CDR3 sequence is 13 residues long. CDR3 amino acids: CAISATRENGYTF. The CDR3 nucleotides are TGTGCCATCAGCGCGACAAGGGAAAATGGCTACACCTTC.

The chain carries TRBV19 and TRBJ2-7; D call uncertain. V dropped 3 bases and J dropped 5 bases, with 11 bases sitting between them. CDR1 is LNHDA and CDR2 is SQIVND in the germline V gene (reference sequence). CDR3 length: 13 residues. CDR3 nucleotides: TGTGCCAGTAGTATTCTGGCCAGCGACGAGCAGTACTTC. Translation gives CASSILASDEQYF.

The chain combines TRBV10-3 with TRBJ2-7, with TRBD2 identical over 9 bases. V shed 2 bases and J 4 bases; nucleotides not matched to a gene: 3. This CDR3 is built from 14 residues. Germline V CDR1 and CDR2: ENHRY, SYGVKD. CDR3 in DNA: TGTGCCATCAGTGAGGGTAGCGGGAGTTACGAGCAGTACTTC. Its translation: CAISEGSGSYEQYF.

The V gene is TRBV29-1, the J gene TRBJ2-3; 9 bases are a match to TRBD1. The CDR3 has 16 amino acids. Germline lookup yields CDR1 SQVTM and CDR2 ANQGSEA. V dropped 3 bases and J dropped 1; count of bases not matched to a gene: 8. This CDR3 is CSVEKQGAGGTDTQYF. For the CDR3, the DNA is TGCAGCGTTGAGAAACAGGGGGCAGGAGGCACAGATACGCAGTATTTT.

The V and J genes are TRBV28 and TRBJ2-5, with D possibly TRBD2 on 5 matching bases. V dropped 3 bases and J dropped 6 bases, with 8 bases sitting between them. This CDR3 is 12 amino acids long. Germline V gene data show CDR1 as MDHEN and CDR2 as SYDVKM. CDR3 sequence: CASSFRGQTQYF. Here the CDR3 DNA reads TGTGCCAGCAGTTTTCGGGGTCAGACCCAGTACTTC. The full variable domain, its missing parts supplied by reference TRBV28 and TRBJ2-5, is DVKVTQSSRYLVKRTGEKVFLECVQDMDHENMFWYRQDPGLGLRLIYFSYDVKMKEKGDIPEGYSVSREKKERFSLILESASTNQTSMYLCASSFRGQTQYFGPGTRLLVL.

This clone was counted between two and nine times. The genes are TRBV9 and TRBJ1-4; D unclear. CDR1 and CDR2 (germline): SGDLS, YYNGEE. The CDR3 runs 16 residues. The V and J ends lost 0 bases and 5 bases respectively, with 14 bases between them. The CDR3 nucleotides read TGTGCCAGCAGCGTAGGAGGCGAACCCCAGAATGAAAAACTGTTTTTT. It is translated as CASSVGGEPQNEKLFF.

The chain links TRBV6-5 to TRBJ1-2; 7 bases map to TRBD1. The CDR3 contains 14 residues. Per the germline V gene, CDR1 is MNHEY and CDR2 is SVGAGI. V was pared by 0 bases and J by 8 bases, with 6 bases of the junction left unmatched. The CDR3 spells CASSYSDRVSGYTF. The CDR3 nucleotides read TGTGCCAGCAGTTACTCCGACAGGGTGAGCGGCTACACCTTC.

The chain carries TRBV9 and TRBJ1-4; no reliable D call. CDR3 length: 14 residues. Trimming removed 4 bases at V and 7 bases at J, with 14 bases between. From germline, CDR1 is SGDLS and CDR2 YYNGEE. The CDR3 sequence is CASSSRPGGEKLFF. The CDR3, as DNA: TGTGCCAGCAGCTCCAGACCGGGAGGTGAAAAACTGTTTTTT.

This sequence joins TRBV25-1 and TRBJ1-6; the D is unclear. Looked up from germline, CDR1 is MGHDK and CDR2 is SYGVNS. This CDR3 region has 16 residues. V gave up 2 bases and J gave up 0 bases, with 8 bases separating them. CDR3 amino acids: CASSERGSSYNSPLHF. The CDR3, as DNA: TGTGCCAGCAGTGAACGGGGAAGCTCCTATAATTCACCCCTCCACTTT.

The chain has TRBV19 and TRBJ2-7; D may correspond to TRBD1 or TRBD2 (7 bases each). The germline V gene encodes CDR1 LNHDA and CDR2 SQIVND (reference sequence). The CDR3 spans 15 residues. V lost 1 base, J lost 5 bases, and 15 bases lay in between. CDR3 protein: CASSIVQGGGHEQYF. CDR3 bases: TGTGCCAGTAGTATAGTTCAGGGGGGAGGGCACGAGCAGTACTTC.

V is TRBV10-3 and J is TRBJ2-1; no definite D call. The CDR3 totals 15 residues. Trimming removed 2 bases at V and 0 bases at J, with 8 bases between. Germline V CDR1 and CDR2: ENHRY, SYGVKD. CDR3 DNA sequence: TGTGCCATCAGTGAGACGTCGAACTCCTACAATGAGCAGTTCTTC. Translating it yields CAISETSNSYNEQFF.

This clone has just one count. The chain couples TRBV11-2 to TRBJ2-4; a possible D gene is TRBD1 (6 bases). V lost 5 bases and J lost 2, with 10 bases in between. Germline V gives CDR1 SGHAT, CDR2 FQNNGV. The CDR3 is 14 amino acids. The CDR3 DNA sequence: TGTGCCAGCAGCCTAGGACAGCCCAAAAACATTCAGTACTTC. Translated, it gives CASSLGQPKNIQYF.

The chain employs TRBV5-5 and TRBJ1-4, with 7 bases matching TRBD1. CDR1 is SGHKS and CDR2 is YYEKEE in the germline V gene (reference sequence). The CDR3 length is 18 residues. V shed 4 bases and J 2 bases; nucleotides not matched to a gene: 14. The CDR3 DNA is TGTGCCAGCAGCCCGGGGCGTCGACAGGGTGCTACTAATGAAAAACTGTTTTTT. Protein product: CASSPGRRQGATNEKLFF.

The chain links TRBV30 to TRBJ2-3, with 9 bases identical to TRBD2. The V gene's germline CDR1 is GTSNPN and CDR2 SVGIG (reference sequence). CDR3 length equals 15 residues. V shed 5 bases, J shed 0 bases, and the junction held 6 bases outside the gene matches. The chain's CDR3 is CAWVTSGSSTDTQYF. The DNA for the CDR3 is TGTGCCTGGGTGACTAGCGGTTCTAGCACAGATACGCAGTATTTT.

By sample fraction, this clone is medium-sized. This sequence joins TRBV7-9 and TRBJ1-1; 9 bases match TRBD1. Germline V gene data show CDR1 as SEHNR and CDR2 as FQNEAQ (reference sequence). Trimming at V came to 1 base and at J to 8 bases, leaving 5 bases not matched to a gene. The CDR3 totals 14 residues. The CDR3 region is CASSLVQGAPEAFF. CDR3 bases: TGTGCCAGCAGCTTAGTACAGGGGGCTCCCGAAGCTTTCTTT.